This TCR beta chain emerged from a study of monozygotic twins with inflammatory bowel disease. Following a re-call of the 5' RACE reads, TCRdb has one entry per CDR3 protein and lacks DNA. The table for this sample gives approximately 400,000 distinct CDR3 sequences. General observations from the study: The results supported no single strong signal or clonotype associated with IBD. No distinction between different T cell subtypes was possible.

RNA in its total form was extracted from whole blood, and T cells were not sorted. On this clonotype itself: Antigen unknown.

This receptor was taken from a human donor with ulcerative colitis or Crohn's disease, or a healthy co-twin of an affected twin (not recorded which). The sample taken for sequencing was blood.

Here the CDR3 reads CASSLFSGTTSSGNTIYF. The V call is TRBV5-1, the J call TRBJ1-3. The CDR3 loop spans 18 amino acids. Looked up from germline, CDR1 is SGHRS and CDR2 is YFSETQ.